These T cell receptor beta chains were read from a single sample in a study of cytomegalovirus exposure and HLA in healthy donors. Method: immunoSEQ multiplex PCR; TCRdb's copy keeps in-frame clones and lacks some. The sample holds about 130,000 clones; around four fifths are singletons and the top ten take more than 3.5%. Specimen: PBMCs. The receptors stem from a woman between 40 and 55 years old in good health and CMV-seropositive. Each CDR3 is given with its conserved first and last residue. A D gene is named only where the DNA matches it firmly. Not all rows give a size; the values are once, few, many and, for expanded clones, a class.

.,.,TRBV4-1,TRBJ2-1,CASSQDMAGYYNEQFF,TGCGCCAGCAGCCAAGATATGGCGGGATACTACAATGAGCAGTTCTTC
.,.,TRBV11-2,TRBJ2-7,CASSLNRVREQYF,TGTGCCAGCAGTTTGAACAGGGTGCGGGAGCAGTACTTC
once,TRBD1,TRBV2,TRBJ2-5,CASSDRTGRETQYF,TGTGCCAGCAGTGATCGGACAGGGCGGGAGACCCAGTACTTC
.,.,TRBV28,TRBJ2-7,CASSFSGHSYEQYF,TGTGCCAGCAGTTTTTCTGGACACTCCTACGAGCAGTACTTC
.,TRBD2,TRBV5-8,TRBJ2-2,CASSRLSGVGAGELFF,TGTGCCAGCAGCCGACTAAGCGGGGTCGGCGCCGGGGAGCTGTTTTTT
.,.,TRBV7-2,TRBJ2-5,CASSLGVGARETQYF,TGTGCCAGCAGCTTAGGTGTAGGGGCTCGGGAGACCCAGTACTTC
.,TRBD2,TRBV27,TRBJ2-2,CASSLSSGLAGPTGELFF,TGTGCCAGCAGTTTATCGTCCGGACTAGCGGGACCCACCGGGGAGCTGTTTTTT
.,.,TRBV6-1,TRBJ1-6,CASTEGSAFRSPLHF,TGTGCCAGCACGGAGGGTTCTGCATTTCGATCACCCCTCCACTTT
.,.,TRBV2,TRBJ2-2,CASSSDRPTNTGELFF,TGTGCCAGCAGTTCTGACAGGCCGACCAACACCGGGGAGCTGTTTTTT
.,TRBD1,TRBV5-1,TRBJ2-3,CASSLDRGRFGTDTQYF,TGCGCCAGCAGCTTAGACAGGGGGCGGTTTGGCACAGATACGCAGTATTTT
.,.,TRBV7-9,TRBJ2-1,CSSSFSTGTFSYNEQFF,TGTTCCAGCAGCTTTTCTACCGGGACTTTCTCCTACAATGAGCAGTTCTTC
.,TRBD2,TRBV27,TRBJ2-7,CASRPGLAGSHEQYF,TGTGCCAGCCGCCCGGGCCTAGCGGGATCCCACGAGCAGTACTTC
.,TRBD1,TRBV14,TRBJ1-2,CASSKQGFFNYGYTF,TGTGCCAGCAGTAAACAGGGGTTCTTTAACTATGGCTACACCTTC
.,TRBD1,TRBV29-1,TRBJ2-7,CSVEGQGAHEQYF,TGCAGCGTTGAGGGACAGGGGGCCCACGAGCAGTACTTC
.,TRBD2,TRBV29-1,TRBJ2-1,CSGGKSGISYNEQFF,TGCAGCGGCGGAAAGAGCGGGATCTCCTACAATGAGCAGTTCTTC
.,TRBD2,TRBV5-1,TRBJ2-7,CASSGGLAGDYEQYF,TGCGCCAGCAGCGGAGGACTAGCGGGAGACTACGAGCAGTACTTC
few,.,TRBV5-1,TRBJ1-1,CASSFTGPEAFF,TGTGCCAGCAGCTTCACAGGGCCTGAAGCTTTCTTT
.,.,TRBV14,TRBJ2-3,CASSPPRAGNTDTQYF,TGTGCCAGCAGCCCCCCCCGCGCAGGTAACACAGATACGCAGTATTTT
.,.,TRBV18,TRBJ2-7,CASSPLAEPYEQYF,TGTGCCAGCTCACCACTAGCGGAACCTTACGAGCAGTACTTC
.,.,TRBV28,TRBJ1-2,CASSYRKPGLGHGYTF,TGTGCCAGCAGCTACCGCAAACCAGGGTTGGGCCATGGCTACACCTTC
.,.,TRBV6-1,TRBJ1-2,CASSPEGTPGYGYTF,TGTGCCAGCAGTCCCGAGGGCACCCCGGGCTATGGCTACACCTTC
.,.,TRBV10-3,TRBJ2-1,CAISEFYGDSYNEQFF,TGTGCCATCAGTGAGTTTTACGGGGACTCTTACAATGAGCAGTTCTTC
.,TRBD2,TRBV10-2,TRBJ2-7,CASSEPAGGPNPYEQYF,TGCGCCAGCAGTGAGCCAGCGGGAGGGCCAAATCCCTACGAGCAGTACTTC
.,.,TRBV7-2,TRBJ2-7,CASSSYYEQYF,TGTGCCAGCAGCTCTTACTACGAGCAGTACTTC
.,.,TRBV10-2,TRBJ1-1,CASSEFGGEAFF,TGCGCCAGCAGTGAGTTCGGGGGAGAAGCTTTCTTT
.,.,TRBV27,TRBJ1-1,CASSVGGPNTEAFF,TGTGCCAGCAGCGTGGGGGGTCCGAACACTGAAGCTTTCTTT
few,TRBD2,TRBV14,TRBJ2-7,CASSQLFLGTSGFSYEQYF,TGTGCCAGCAGCCAGCTTTTTCTCGGGACTAGCGGATTCTCCTACGAGCAGTACTTC
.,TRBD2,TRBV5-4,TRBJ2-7,CASSRTSGSMYEQYF,TGTGCCAGCAGCCGGACTAGCGGGAGTATGTACGAGCAGTACTTC
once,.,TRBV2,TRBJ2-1,CASKKYYVRYNEQFF,TGTGCCAGCAAAAAGTACTACGTGCGGTACAATGAGCAGTTCTTC
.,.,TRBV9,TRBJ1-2,CASSASSVGARYGYTF,TGTGCCAGCAGCGCTTCATCGGTGGGCGCTCGCTATGGCTACACCTTC
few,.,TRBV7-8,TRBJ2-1,CASSLAYRTYNEQFF,TGTGCCAGCAGCTTAGCGTACAGAACCTACAATGAGCAGTTCTTC
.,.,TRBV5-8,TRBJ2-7,CASSYRDKSYEQYF,TGTGCCAGCAGCTACAGGGACAAATCCTACGAGCAGTACTTC
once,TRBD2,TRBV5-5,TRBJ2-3,CASSFRDATSPWLYF,TGTGCCAGCAGCTTCAGGGACGCGACTAGCCCCTGGTTGTATTTT
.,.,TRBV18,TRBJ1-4,CASSPRRDEKLFF,TGTGCCAGCTCACCTAGGAGGGATGAAAAACTGTTTTTT
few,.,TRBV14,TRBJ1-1,CASSQGLRVEAFF,TGTGCCAGCAGCCAAGGACTTCGAGTTGAAGCTTTCTTT
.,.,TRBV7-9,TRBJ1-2,CASSLAGPNYGYTF,TGTGCCAGCAGCTTAGCGGGGCCTAACTATGGCTACACCTTC
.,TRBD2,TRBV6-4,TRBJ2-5,CASREDSGPWNSTQYF,TGTGCCAGCAGGGAAGATAGCGGGCCCTGGAATTCGACCCAGTACTTC
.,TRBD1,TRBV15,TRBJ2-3,CATSGGTGPTDTQYF,TGTGCCACCAGCGGAGGGACAGGGCCCACAGATACGCAGTATTTT
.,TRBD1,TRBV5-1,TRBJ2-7,CASSWTGPTYEQYF,TGCGCCAGCAGCTGGACAGGTCCCACCTACGAGCAGTACTTC
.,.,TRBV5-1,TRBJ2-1,CASSPTGGFQAYNEQFF,TGCGCCAGCAGCCCCACCGGCGGCTTCCAAGCCTACAATGAGCAGTTCTTC
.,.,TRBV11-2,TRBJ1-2,CASSSGGASKGANYGYTF,TGTGCCAGCAGCTCCGGGGGGGCAAGTAAAGGGGCTAACTATGGCTACACCTTC
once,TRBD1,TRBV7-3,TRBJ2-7,CASSLEVGQAYEQYF,TGTGCCAGCAGCCTAGAGGTGGGACAGGCATACGAGCAGTACTTC
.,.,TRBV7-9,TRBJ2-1,CASSLASEQFF,TGTGCCAGCAGCTTAGCGAGTGAGCAGTTCTTC
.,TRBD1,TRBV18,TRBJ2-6,CASSPITGIGGLSGANVLTF,TGTGCCAGCTCCCCAATCACAGGGATAGGGGGCCTCTCTGGGGCCAACGTCCTGACTTTC